This T cell receptor beta chain was identified during a study of technical replicates of blood from several donors. Produced via immunoSEQ multiplex PCR; TCRdb's table is partial and in-frame only. The sample lists tens of thousands of clones, 91% occurring once. This clone was observed once. The sequence came from a human donor in good health. Some clones in this sample may be carry-over from other donors' samples. Sequencing used T cells isolated from PBMCs.

In DNA form, the CDR3 reads TGTGCCAGCAGTGAGAACCGGGGTGTCTATGGCTACACCTTC. Its translation is CASSENRGVYGYTF. The chain recombines TRBV6-1 with TRBJ1-2, with D hard to call. With 3 bases removed from V and 4 bases from J, the gap between germline ends came to 12 bases. There are 14 residues in the CDR3. CDR1 and CDR2 from the germline V gene are MNHNS and SASEGT.